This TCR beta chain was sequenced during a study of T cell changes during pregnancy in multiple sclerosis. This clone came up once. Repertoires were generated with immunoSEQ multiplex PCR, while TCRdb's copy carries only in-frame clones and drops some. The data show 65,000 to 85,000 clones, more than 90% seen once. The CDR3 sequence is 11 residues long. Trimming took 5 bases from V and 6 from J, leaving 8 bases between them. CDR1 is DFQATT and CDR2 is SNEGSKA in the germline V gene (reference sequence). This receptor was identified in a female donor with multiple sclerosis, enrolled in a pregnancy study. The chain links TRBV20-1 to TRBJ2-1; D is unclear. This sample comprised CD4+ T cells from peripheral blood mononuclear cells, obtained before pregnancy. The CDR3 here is CSARLANEQFF. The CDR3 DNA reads TGCAGTGCTCGACTCGCCAATGAGCAGTTCTTC.